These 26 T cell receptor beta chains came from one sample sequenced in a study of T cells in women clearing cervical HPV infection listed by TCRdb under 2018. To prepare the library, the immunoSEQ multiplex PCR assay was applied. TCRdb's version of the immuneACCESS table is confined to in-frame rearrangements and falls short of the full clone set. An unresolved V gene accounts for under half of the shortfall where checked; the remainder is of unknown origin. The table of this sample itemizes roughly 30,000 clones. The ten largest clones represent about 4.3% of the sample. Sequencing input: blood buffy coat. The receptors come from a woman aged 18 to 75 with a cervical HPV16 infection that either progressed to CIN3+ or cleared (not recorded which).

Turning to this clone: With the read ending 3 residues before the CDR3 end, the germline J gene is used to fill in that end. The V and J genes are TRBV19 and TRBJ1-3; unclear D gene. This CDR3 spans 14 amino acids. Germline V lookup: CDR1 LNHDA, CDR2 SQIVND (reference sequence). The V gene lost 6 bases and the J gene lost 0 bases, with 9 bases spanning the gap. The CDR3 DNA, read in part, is TGTGCCAGTAGCCCACTCCACTCTGGAAACACC. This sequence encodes CASSPLHSGNT. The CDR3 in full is CASSPLHSGNTIYF.

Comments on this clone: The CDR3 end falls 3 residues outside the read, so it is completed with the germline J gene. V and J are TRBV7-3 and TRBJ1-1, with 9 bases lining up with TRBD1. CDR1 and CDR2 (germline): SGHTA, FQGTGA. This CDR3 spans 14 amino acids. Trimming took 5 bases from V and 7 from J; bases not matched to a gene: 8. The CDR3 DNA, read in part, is TGTGCCAGCAGCCCAACCGGGACAGGGAATGAA. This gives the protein CASSPTGTGNE. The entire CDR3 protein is CASSPTGTGNEAFF.

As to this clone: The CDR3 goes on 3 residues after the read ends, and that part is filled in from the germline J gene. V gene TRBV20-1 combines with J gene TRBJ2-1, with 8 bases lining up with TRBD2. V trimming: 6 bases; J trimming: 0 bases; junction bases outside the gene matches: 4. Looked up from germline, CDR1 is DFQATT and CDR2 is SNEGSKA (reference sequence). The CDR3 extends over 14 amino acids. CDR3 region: CSATGGLSYNEQFF. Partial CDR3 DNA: TGCAGTGCAACGGGGGGGCTCTCCTACAATGAG.

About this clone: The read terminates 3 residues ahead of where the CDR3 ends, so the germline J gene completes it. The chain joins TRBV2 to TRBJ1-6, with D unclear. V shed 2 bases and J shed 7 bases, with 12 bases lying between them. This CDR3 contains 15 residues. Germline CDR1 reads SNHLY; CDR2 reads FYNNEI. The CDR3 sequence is CASSERPEGNSPLHF. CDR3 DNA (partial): TGTGCCAGCAGTGAACGCCCTGAAGGCAATTCACCC.

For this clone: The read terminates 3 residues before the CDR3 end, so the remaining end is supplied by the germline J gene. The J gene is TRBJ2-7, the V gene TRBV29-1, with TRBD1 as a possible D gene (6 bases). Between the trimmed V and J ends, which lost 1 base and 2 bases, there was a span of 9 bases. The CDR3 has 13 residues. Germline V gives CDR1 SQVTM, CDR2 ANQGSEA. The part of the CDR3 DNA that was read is TGCAGCGTTGAAGGGGGGCGAACCTACGAG. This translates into CSVEGGRTYE. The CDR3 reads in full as CSVEGGRTYEQYF.

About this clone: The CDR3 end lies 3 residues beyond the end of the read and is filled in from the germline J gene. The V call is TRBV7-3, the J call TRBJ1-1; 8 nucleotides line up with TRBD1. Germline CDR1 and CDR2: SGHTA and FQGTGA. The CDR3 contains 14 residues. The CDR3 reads CASSLTPQGVIAFF. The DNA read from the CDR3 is TGTGCCAGCAGCTTAACGCCACAGGGGGTCATA. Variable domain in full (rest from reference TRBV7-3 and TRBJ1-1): GAGVSQTPSNKVTEKGKYVELRCDPISGHTALYWYRQSLGQGPEFLIYFQGTGAADDSGLPNDRFFAVRPEGSVSTLKIQRTERGDSAVYLCASSLTPQGVIAFFGQGTRLTVV.

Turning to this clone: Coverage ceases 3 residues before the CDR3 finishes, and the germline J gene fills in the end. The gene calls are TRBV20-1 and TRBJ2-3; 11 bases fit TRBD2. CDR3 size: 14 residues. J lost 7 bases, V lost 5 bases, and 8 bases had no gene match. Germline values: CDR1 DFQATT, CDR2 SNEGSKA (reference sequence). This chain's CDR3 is CSADTSGSRNTQYF. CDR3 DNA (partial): TGCAGTGCTGATACTAGCGGGAGTCGCAATACG.

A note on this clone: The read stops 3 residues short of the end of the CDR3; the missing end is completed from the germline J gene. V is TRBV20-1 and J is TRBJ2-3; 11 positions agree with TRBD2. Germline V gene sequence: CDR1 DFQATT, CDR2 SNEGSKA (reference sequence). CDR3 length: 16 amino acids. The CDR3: CSARERGTSGDPAQYF. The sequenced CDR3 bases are TGCAGTGCTAGAGAGAGGGGGACTAGCGGAGACCCGGCG.

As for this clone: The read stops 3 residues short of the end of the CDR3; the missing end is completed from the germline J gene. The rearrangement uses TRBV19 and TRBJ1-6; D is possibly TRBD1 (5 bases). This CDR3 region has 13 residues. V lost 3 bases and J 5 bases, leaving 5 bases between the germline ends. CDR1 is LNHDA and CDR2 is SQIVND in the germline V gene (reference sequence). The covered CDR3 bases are TGTGCCAGTAGTATCAGGGATAATTCACCC. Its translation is CASSIRDNSP. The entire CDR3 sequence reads CASSIRDNSPLHF.

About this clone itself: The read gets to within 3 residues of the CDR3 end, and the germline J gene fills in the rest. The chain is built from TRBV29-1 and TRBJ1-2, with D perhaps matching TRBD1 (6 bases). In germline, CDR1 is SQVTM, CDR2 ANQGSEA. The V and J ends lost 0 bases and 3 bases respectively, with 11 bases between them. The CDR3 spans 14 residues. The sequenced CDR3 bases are TGCAGCGTTGAAGATCGGGGGGGCGACTATGGC. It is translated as CSVEDRGGDYG. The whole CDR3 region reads CSVEDRGGDYGYTF.

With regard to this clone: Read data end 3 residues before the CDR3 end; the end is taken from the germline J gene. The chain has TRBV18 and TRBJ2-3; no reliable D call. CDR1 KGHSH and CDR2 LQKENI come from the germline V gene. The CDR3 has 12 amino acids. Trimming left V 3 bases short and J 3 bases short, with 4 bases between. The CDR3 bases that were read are TGTGCCAGCTCACCCGGGACAGATACG. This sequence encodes CASSPGTDT. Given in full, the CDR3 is CASSPGTDTQYF.

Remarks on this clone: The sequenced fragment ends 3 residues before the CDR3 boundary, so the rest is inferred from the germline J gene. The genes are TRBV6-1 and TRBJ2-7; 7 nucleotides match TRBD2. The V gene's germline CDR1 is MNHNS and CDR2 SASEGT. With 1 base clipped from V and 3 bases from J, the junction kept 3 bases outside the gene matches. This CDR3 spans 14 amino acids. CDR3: CASSEGAGVYEQYF. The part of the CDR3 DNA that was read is TGTGCCAGCAGTGAAGGGGCGGGAGTCTACGAG.

CDR3 amino acids: CASSQKGPEKLFF. CDR3 DNA (partial): TGTGCCAGCAGCCAAAAGGGGCCCGAAAAA. J is TRBJ1-4 and V is TRBV14; TRBD1 is a possible D gene (5 bases). The read halts 3 residues ahead of the CDR3 end, with the missing end drawn from the germline J gene. Germline CDR1 reads SGHDN; CDR2 reads FVKESK. V lost 2 bases, J lost 8 bases, and 9 bases lay in between. CDR3 size: 13 residues.

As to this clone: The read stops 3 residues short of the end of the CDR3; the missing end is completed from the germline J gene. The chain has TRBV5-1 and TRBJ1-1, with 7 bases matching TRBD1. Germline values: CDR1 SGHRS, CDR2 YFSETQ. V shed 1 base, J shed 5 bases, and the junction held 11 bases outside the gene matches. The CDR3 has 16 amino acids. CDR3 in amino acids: CASSLTQGPLGTEAFF. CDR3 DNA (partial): TGCGCCAGCAGCTTGACACAGGGGCCCTTGGGGACTGAA.

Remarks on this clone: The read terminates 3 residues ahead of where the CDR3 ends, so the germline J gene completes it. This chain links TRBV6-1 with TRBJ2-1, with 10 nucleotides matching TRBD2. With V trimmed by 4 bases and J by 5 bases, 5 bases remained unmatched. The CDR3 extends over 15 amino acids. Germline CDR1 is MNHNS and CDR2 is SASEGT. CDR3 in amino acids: CASSGSGGAHNEQFF. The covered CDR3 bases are TGTGCCAGCAGTGGGAGCGGGGGGGCCCACAATGAG.

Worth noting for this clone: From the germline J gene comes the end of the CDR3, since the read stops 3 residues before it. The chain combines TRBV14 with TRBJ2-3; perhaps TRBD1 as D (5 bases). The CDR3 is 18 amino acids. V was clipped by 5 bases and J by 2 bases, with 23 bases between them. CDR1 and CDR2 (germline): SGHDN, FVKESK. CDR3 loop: CASSLRGPSTLPTDTQYF. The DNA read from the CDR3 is TGTGCCAGCAGCTTAAGGGGTCCAAGTACCCTCCCCACAGATACG.

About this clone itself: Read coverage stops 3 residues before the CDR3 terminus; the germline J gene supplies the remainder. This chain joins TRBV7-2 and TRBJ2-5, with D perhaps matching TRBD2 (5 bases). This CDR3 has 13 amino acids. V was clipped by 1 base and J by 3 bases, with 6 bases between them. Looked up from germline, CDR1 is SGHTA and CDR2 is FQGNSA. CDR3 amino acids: CASSLVREETQYF. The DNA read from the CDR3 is TGTGCCAGCAGCTTAGTGAGGGAAGAGACC.

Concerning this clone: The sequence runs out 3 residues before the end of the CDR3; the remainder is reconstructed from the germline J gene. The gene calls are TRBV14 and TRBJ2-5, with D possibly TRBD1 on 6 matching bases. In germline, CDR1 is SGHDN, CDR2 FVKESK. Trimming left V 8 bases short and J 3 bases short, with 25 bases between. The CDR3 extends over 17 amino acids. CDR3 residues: CASPKHPTGNWEETQYF. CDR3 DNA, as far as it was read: TGTGCCAGCCCAAAGCACCCTACAGGGAATTGGGAAGAGACC.

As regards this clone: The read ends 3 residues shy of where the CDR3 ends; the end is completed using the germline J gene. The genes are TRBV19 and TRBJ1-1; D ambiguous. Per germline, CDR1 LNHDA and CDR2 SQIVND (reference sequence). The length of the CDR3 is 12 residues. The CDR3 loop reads CASTNRAYVAFF. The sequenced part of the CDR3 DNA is TGTGCCAGTACCAACCGCGCGTATGTG.

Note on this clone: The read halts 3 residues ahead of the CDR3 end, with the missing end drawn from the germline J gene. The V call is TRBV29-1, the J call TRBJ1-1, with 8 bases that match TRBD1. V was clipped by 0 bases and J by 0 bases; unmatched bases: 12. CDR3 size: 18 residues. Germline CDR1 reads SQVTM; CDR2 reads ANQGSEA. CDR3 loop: CSVEDLGNRGLMNTEAFF. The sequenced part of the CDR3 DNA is TGCAGCGTTGAAGATCTGGGTAACAGGGGGTTGATGAACACTGAA.

The sequenced part of the CDR3 DNA is TGCAGTGCTAGCAAGGTAGAGGGCTTCTACGAG. Protein: CSASKVEGFYE. The full CDR3 protein is CSASKVEGFYEQYF. The chain couples TRBV20-1 to TRBJ2-7, with D perhaps matching TRBD2 (5 bases). The read terminates 3 residues before the CDR3 end, so the remaining end is supplied by the germline J gene. The V gene lost 3 bases and the J gene lost 3 bases, with 15 bases spanning the gap. This CDR3 has 14 residues. Germline loops: CDR1 DFQATT, CDR2 SNEGSKA (reference sequence).

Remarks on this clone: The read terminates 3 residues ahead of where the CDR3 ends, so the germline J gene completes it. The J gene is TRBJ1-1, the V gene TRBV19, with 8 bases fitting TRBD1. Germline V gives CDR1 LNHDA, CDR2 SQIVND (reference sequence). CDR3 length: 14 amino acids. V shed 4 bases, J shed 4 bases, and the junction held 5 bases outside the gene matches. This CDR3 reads CASSSGQGGTEAFF. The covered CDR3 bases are TGTGCCAGTAGTAGTGGACAGGGCGGCACTGAA.

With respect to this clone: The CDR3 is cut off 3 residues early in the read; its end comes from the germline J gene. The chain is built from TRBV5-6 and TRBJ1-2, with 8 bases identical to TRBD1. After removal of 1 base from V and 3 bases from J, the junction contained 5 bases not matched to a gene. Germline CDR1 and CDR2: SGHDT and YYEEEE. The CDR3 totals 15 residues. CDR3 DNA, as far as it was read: TGTGCCAGCAGCTTGAGGGCAGGGGGCGACTATGGC. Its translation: CASSLRAGGDYG. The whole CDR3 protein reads CASSLRAGGDYGYTF.

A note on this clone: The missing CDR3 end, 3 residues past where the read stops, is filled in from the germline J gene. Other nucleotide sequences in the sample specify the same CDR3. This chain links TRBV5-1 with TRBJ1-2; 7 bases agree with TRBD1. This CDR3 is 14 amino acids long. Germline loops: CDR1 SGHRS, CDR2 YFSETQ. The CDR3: CASSLGIDRAGYTF. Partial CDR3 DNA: TGCGCCAGCAGCTTGGGTATTGACAGGGCGGGT.

CDR3 DNA (partial): TGCAGTGTCTTGGCCTCCTACGAG. It specifies CSVLASYE. The full-length CDR3 reads as CSVLASYEQYF. V is TRBV20-1 and J is TRBJ2-7; D gene uncertain. The read terminates 3 residues before the CDR3 end, so the remaining end is supplied by the germline J gene. Germline V lookup: CDR1 DFQATT, CDR2 SNEGSKA (reference sequence). This CDR3 is 11 amino acids long. Trimming stripped 7 bases from V and 0 bases from J, with 7 bases between.

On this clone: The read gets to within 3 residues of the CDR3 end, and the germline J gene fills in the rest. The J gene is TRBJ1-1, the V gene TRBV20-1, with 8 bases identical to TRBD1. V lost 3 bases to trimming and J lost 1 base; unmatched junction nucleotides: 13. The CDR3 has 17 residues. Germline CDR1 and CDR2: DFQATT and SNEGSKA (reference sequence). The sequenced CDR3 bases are TGCAGTGCTAGTCGGGGGCCAGGGGGCGCCCCGAACACTGAA. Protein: CSASRGPGGAPNTE. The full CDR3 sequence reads CSASRGPGGAPNTEAFF.